The 21 T cell receptor beta chains presented below share a single source sample, sequenced in a study of blood T cell repertoires in COVID-19. The assay was immunoSEQ multiplex PCR, and TCRdb's table has in-frame clones only and misses some. The sample records about 58,000 clones, 85% to 90% being singletons. Sequencing was performed on peripheral blood. Receptor source: a man aged 35 to 55 with active COVID-19.

This clone has just one count. V and J are TRBV7-3 and TRBJ2-6; 10 nucleotides line up with TRBD2. CDR1 and CDR2 from the germline V gene are SGHTA and FQGTGA. The ends lost 1 base at V and 1 base at J; junction bases unmatched: 7. The CDR3 is 19 amino acids. In DNA form, the CDR3 reads TGTGCCAGCAGCTTAAGTGGGGCTAGCGGGAGATCTGGGGCCAACGTCCTGACTTTC. This encodes CASSLSGASGRSGANVLTF.

The chain recombines TRBV5-1 with TRBJ2-6; D may be TRBD2 (5 bases). The CDR3 is made up of 14 amino acids. Germline loops: CDR1 SGHRS, CDR2 YFSETQ. V shed 2 bases and J shed 12 bases, with 15 bases lying between them. CDR3 nucleotide sequence: TGCGCCAGCAGCTTCGAGGGAAGTAACGGCGTCCTGACTTTC. Amino acids: CASSFEGSNGVLTF.

The chain links TRBV12-3 or TRBV12-4 to TRBJ2-1; D uncertain. This CDR3 has 11 amino acids. V was clipped by 7 bases and J by 3 bases, with 4 bases between them. The CDR3 coding sequence is TGTGCCAGCACCCGCTACAATGAGCAGTTCTTC. Translation: CASTRYNEQFF.

The chain joins TRBV6-5 to TRBJ2-1, with D perhaps TRBD2 (5 bases). The CDR3 is 12 amino acids. Germline assignment: CDR1 MNHEY and CDR2 SVGAGI. The germline V and J ends were trimmed by 6 bases and 10 bases, with 13 bases remaining between them. CDR3 in amino acids: CASRGASLEQFF. The CDR3 DNA follows: TGTGCCAGCAGGGGAGCCAGTTTGGAGCAGTTCTTC.

In its sample, this clone was seen a few times. The chain couples TRBV3-1 (or the pseudogene TRBV3-2) to TRBJ1-1; D perhaps matches TRBD1 (5 bases). From germline, CDR1 is LGHDT and CDR2 YNNKEL (reference sequence). The CDR3 length is 14 residues. Trimming removed 3 bases from V and 5 bases from J, with 13 bases in between. The CDR3 protein is CASSQEGPGTEAFF. The CDR3 bases are TGTGCCAGCAGCCAGGAGGGCCCAGGGACTGAAGCTTTCTTT.

The rearrangement links TRBV6-1 to TRBJ2-1; D unclear. CDR1 and CDR2 (germline): MNHNS, SASEGT. CDR3 length equals 15 residues. Trimming shortened V by 3 bases and J by 0 bases, and 9 bases separated the two germline ends. The CDR3 loop is CASSDTWSSYNEQFF. CDR3 in DNA: TGTGCCAGCAGTGACACCTGGAGCTCCTACAATGAGCAGTTCTTC.

V gene TRBV27 combines with J gene TRBJ2-2, with 7 bases that match TRBD2. This CDR3 has 15 residues. V trimming: 1 base; J trimming: 6 bases; junction bases outside the gene matches: 5. The germline V gene has CDR1 MNHEY and CDR2 SMNVEV (reference sequence). The CDR3 is CASSLWPGGAGELFF. The CDR3 DNA sequence: TGTGCCAGCAGTTTATGGCCTGGGGGGGCCGGGGAGCTGTTTTTT.

The chain couples TRBV13 to TRBJ1-2; 10 bases agree with TRBD1. Trimming removed 0 bases from V and 6 bases from J; junction bases left unmatched: 13. This CDR3 contains 18 residues. From germline, CDR1 is PRHDT and CDR2 FYEKMQ (reference sequence). The CDR3: CASSLGLGTGVDGDGYTF. As DNA, the CDR3 is TGTGCCAGCAGCTTAGGCCTGGGGACAGGGGTAGATGGCGATGGCTACACCTTC.

This clone turned up a few times. This sequence joins TRBV3-1 (or the pseudogene TRBV3-2) and TRBJ2-2, with a tentative D call TRBD2 (6 bases). The V end was cut by 1 base, the J end by 5 bases, with 14 bases between. The CDR3 loop spans 16 amino acids. CDR1 is LGHDT and CDR2 is YNNKEL in the germline V gene (reference sequence). Here the CDR3 reads CASSQGFSGGTGELFF. CDR3 in DNA: TGTGCCAGCAGCCAAGGTTTTAGCGGAGGGACCGGGGAGCTGTTTTTT.

The rearrangement joins TRBV7-6 to TRBJ2-1, with 9 bases aligning to TRBD2. J was trimmed by 4 bases and V by 4 bases; bases with no gene match: 5. Germline V gene data show CDR1 as SGHVS and CDR2 as FNYEAQ. The CDR3 covers 15 residues. The CDR3 sequence: CASSYSSGAYNEQFF. CDR3 coding DNA: TGTGCCAGCAGCTACTCTAGCGGGGCATACAATGAGCAGTTCTTC.

The rearrangement joins TRBV3-1 (or the pseudogene TRBV3-2) to TRBJ1-1; 8 positions agree with TRBD1. The junction had 2 bases not matched to a gene; V was cut back by 1 base and J by 4 bases. Looked up from germline, CDR1 is LGHDT and CDR2 is YNNKEL (reference sequence). The CDR3 covers 14 residues. The CDR3 DNA sequence: TGTGCCAGCAGCCAAGGGACAGGGAGCACTGAAGCTTTCTTT. Translated, it gives CASSQGTGSTEAFF.

In its sample, this clone was seen once. J is TRBJ2-2 and V is TRBV28; 9 bases align to TRBD1. The V gene end was trimmed by 6 bases and the J gene end by 1 base; junction bases not matched to a gene: 3. The CDR3 runs to 15 residues. Germline V gene data show CDR1 as MDHEN and CDR2 as SYDVKM. CDR3 nucleotides: TGTGCCAGCAGGAAGGACAGGGGGAACACCGGGGAGCTGTTTTTT. It encodes CASRKDRGNTGELFF.

This rearrangement joins TRBV28 to TRBJ2-1; tentatively, D is TRBD1 (5 bases). The V gene's germline CDR1 is MDHEN and CDR2 SYDVKM. Trimming cost V 5 bases and J 0 bases, with 11 bases left between them. This CDR3 has 15 amino acids. The CDR3 bases are TGTGCCAGCAGTCCGGACACCGACTCCTACAATGAGCAGTTCTTC. This gives the protein CASSPDTDSYNEQFF.

The chain is built from TRBV19 and TRBJ2-7; TRBD1 matches 7 bases. The CDR3 contains 13 residues. Trimming removed 5 bases from V and 3 bases from J; junction bases left unmatched: 4. CDR1 is LNHDA, CDR2 SQIVND, per germline (reference sequence). The CDR3 region is CASSRGQNYEQYF. DNA for the CDR3: TGTGCCAGTAGTCGGGGACAGAACTACGAGCAGTACTTC. Filled out from reference TRBV19 and TRBJ2-7, the complete variable domain reads DGGITQSPKYLFRKEGQNVTLSCEQNLNHDAMYWYRQDPGQGLRLIYYSQIVNDFQKGDIAEGYSVSREKKESFPLTVTSAQKNPTAFYLCASSRGQNYEQYFGPGTRLTVT.

This chain joins TRBV5-1 and TRBJ2-5; D is perhaps TRBD2 (6 bases). With 0 bases removed from V and 4 bases from J, the gap between germline ends came to 13 bases. The CDR3 has 15 amino acids. The germline V gene has CDR1 SGHRS and CDR2 YFSETQ. In DNA, the CDR3 is TGCGCCAGCAGCTTGGGGGCGGGGACGGTAGAGACCCAGTACTTC. Translation: CASSLGAGTVETQYF.

This chain uses TRBV19 with TRBJ1-5; no firm D call. The germline V gene has CDR1 LNHDA and CDR2 SQIVND (reference sequence). The CDR3 is made up of 16 amino acids. Deletions cut 4 bases from V and 0 bases from J, with 13 bases between. The CDR3 DNA reads TGTGCCAGTAGTAAGTTGGCGGCTTATAGCAATCAGCCCCAGCATTTT. Translated, it gives CASSKLAAYSNQPQHF.

This chain connects TRBV6-5 to TRBJ1-1; D is uncertain. The CDR3 contains 14 residues. V lost 6 bases to trimming and J lost 0 bases, with 11 bases between them. The germline V gene encodes CDR1 MNHEY and CDR2 SVGAGI. The CDR3 coding sequence is TGTGCCAGCAGCCCCTCGGGGATGAACACTGAAGCTTTCTTT. Translated, it gives CASSPSGMNTEAFF.

The V and J genes are TRBV28 and TRBJ1-3; D uncertain. Trimming removed 3 bases at V and 2 bases at J, with 14 bases between. CDR3 length equals 16 residues. CDR1 is MDHEN and CDR2 is SYDVKM in the germline V gene. Here the CDR3 reads CASSFIDAVAGNTIYF. The CDR3 nucleotides are TGTGCCAGCAGTTTTATCGATGCAGTCGCTGGAAACACCATATATTTT.

The chain combines TRBV7-2 with TRBJ2-4; D gene ambiguous. V lost 1 base to trimming and J lost 5 bases, with 6 bases between them. The V gene's germline CDR1 is SGHTA and CDR2 FQGNSA. The CDR3 totals 13 residues. The CDR3 is CASSLGPQNIQYF. The DNA of the CDR3 is TGTGCCAGCAGCTTAGGGCCCCAAAACATTCAGTACTTC.

This chain joins TRBV19 and TRBJ1-5; 7 bases align to TRBD1. The germline V gene encodes CDR1 LNHDA and CDR2 SQIVND (reference sequence). The CDR3 is made up of 14 amino acids. After removal of 4 bases from V and 4 bases from J, the junction contained 4 bases not matched to a gene. The CDR3 region is CASSTQGWNQPQHF. As DNA, the CDR3 is TGTGCCAGTAGTACACAGGGGTGGAATCAGCCCCAGCATTTT.

This sequence joins TRBV27 and TRBJ1-2, with D possibly being TRBD1 (6 bases). CDR1 is MNHEY, CDR2 SMNVEV, per germline (reference sequence). CDR3 length: 17 residues. V was trimmed by 5 bases and J by 4 bases, leaving 23 bases between them. Here the CDR3 reads CASSHDGGARDLYGYTF. The CDR3 nucleotides are TGTGCCAGCAGTCACGACGGGGGGGCCAGGGACCTCTATGGCTACACCTTC.